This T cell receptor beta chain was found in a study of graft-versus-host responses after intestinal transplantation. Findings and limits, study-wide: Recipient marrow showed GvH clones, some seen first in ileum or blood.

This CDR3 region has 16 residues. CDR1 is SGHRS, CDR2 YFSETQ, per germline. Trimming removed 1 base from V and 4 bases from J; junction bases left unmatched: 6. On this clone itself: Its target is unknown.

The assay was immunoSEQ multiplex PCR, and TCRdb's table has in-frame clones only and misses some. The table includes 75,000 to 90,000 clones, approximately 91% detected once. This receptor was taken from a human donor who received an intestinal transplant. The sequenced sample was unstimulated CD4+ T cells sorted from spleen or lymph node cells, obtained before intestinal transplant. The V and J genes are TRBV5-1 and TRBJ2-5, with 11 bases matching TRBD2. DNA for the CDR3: TGCGCCAGCAGCTTGTTAGCGGGAGGGCCCGGAGAGACCCAGTACTTC. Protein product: CASSLLAGGPGETQYF.